These T cell receptor beta chains were read from a single sample in a study of blood T cell repertoires in COVID-19. Assay: immunoSEQ multiplex PCR; the TCRdb copy retains only in-frame clones and omits some. The data hold some 260,000 clones, with 70% to 85% observed a single time. The specimen was peripheral blood. The receptor set was obtained from a man of 80 years or more with acute or convalescent COVID-19. Each CDR3 is given without its conserved first and last residue. The size entry is marked missing in some rows and otherwise reads once, few, many or a size class.

CDR3	J	V	size
ASSLLAGEGTYEQY	TRBJ2-7	TRBV27	.
ASRPGGRVYSPLH	TRBJ1-6	TRBV6-6	.
ASRSGGGGYGYT	TRBJ1-2	TRBV3-1/TRBV3-2	.
ASSLLRGRGLIPPTSGYYNEQF	TRBJ2-1	TRBV27	.
ASSFTGLSSYNEQF	TRBJ2-1	TRBV5-1	.
ASSRTGGNNSPLH	TRBJ1-6	TRBV7-3	.
ASSSTGTGAYEQY	TRBJ2-7	TRBV27	.
ASSPRDRGPLSSYNEQF	TRBJ2-1	TRBV9	.
ASSQEWSGYNEQF	TRBJ2-1	TRBV4-1	.
ASSLFDRVINTGELF	TRBJ2-2	TRBV5-6	.
ASSFTGSYNEQF	TRBJ2-1	TRBV5-5	once
ASSPVWGPISTEAF	TRBJ1-1	TRBV27	.
ASSLIPGTSSYEQY	TRBJ2-7	TRBV5-5	.
ASSPWGGTGKNIQY	TRBJ2-4	TRBV7-9	.
AISQTGYEQY	TRBJ2-7	TRBV10-3	once
ASRNPRDRVSSSYEQY	TRBJ2-7	TRBV21-1	.
ASSLAGATGNEQF	TRBJ2-1	TRBV5-1	.
ASSSSTRAANYGYT	TRBJ1-2	TRBV7-9	medium-sized
ASSIAGKNTEAF	TRBJ1-1	TRBV19	.
ASSVAPPTSGGLDTQY	TRBJ2-3	TRBV9	.
ASSPLQGAMYTEAF	TRBJ1-1	TRBV18	.
ASSSTRYEQY	TRBJ2-7	TRBV6-5	.
ASSPRGAHGYEQY	TRBJ2-7	TRBV18	.
ATSDGGAYEQY	TRBJ2-7	TRBV24-1	once
ASSLVGDMRQPQH	TRBJ1-5	TRBV7-8	.
ASSEPGLFRQGG	TRBJ1-3	TRBV2	.
ASSYDRGRNTIY	TRBJ1-3	TRBV6-5	few
ASSLAGGRAGEQY	TRBJ2-7	TRBV5-1	.
AISEFGQGTRNTEAF	TRBJ1-1	TRBV10-3	.
ASSTLEGQKGNQPQH	TRBJ1-5	TRBV19	.
ASSSPGTGNYGYT	TRBJ1-2	TRBV6-2/TRBV6-3	.
ASSIAGPRDEQF	TRBJ2-1	TRBV3-1/TRBV3-2	.
ASSLPRAGNTIY	TRBJ1-3	TRBV7-9	.
ASSLAHRNGYT	TRBJ1-2	TRBV7-6	.
ASRTRGHNTNTGELF	TRBJ2-2	TRBV27	.
AIARTGGSEAF	TRBJ1-1	TRBV10-3	.
ASSPSSLDEQF	TRBJ2-1	TRBV3-1/TRBV3-2	.
AWRLTVNSPLH	TRBJ1-6	TRBV30	once
ASSFPGPVGDTEAF	TRBJ1-1	TRBV7-9	once
ASSPSPGPPYEQY	TRBJ2-7	TRBV7-2	.
ASSQVEQLQY	TRBJ2-3	TRBV3-1/TRBV3-2	.
ASSLLGTGGEQY	TRBJ2-7	TRBV3-1/TRBV3-2	.
ASTPGDRENSPLH	TRBJ1-6	TRBV27	.
ASSDGRNGGGYSEQF	TRBJ2-1	TRBV6-1	.
ASSKGHSTDTQY	TRBJ2-3	TRBV7-3	few
AWRAYEGYGYT	TRBJ1-2	TRBV30	.
ASSVMSSDRTNEQF	TRBJ2-1	TRBV9	.
ASSLVEDSPLH	TRBJ1-6	TRBV7-9	few
ATSDGQAGYNEQF	TRBJ2-1	TRBV24-1	.
ASSMLTSAAYNEQF	TRBJ2-1	TRBV19	.